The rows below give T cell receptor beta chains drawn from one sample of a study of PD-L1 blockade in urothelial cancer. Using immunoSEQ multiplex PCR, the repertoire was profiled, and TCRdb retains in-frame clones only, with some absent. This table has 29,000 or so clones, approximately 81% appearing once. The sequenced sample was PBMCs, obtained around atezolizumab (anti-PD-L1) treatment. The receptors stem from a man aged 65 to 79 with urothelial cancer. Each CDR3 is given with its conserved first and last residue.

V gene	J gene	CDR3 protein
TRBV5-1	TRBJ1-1	CASSPWTGGENTEAFF
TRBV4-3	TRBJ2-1	CASNRVMGGNEQFF
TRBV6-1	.	CASSGELRRYEQYF
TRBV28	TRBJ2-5	CASSPGFQETQYF
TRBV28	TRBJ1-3	CASVGGAGNTIYF
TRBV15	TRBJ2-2	CATSPYAQRSGELFF
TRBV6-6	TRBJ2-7	CASSGGGASGSYEQYF
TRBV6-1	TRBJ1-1	CASSHQQAKDTEAFF
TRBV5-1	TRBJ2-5	CASSSGTSGSYETQYF
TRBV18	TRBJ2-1	CASSRLGSGRAGNEQFF
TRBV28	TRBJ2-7	CASTGGGQSSYEQYF
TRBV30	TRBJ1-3	CAWSGWDNSGNTIYF
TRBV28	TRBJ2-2	CASSYDTTGELFF
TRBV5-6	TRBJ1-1	CASSLRGRNTEAFF
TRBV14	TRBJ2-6	CASSQGAGANVLTF
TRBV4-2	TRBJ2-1	CASSRKREGYNEQFF
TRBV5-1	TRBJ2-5	CASSLEGIPQYF
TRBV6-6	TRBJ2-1	CASSVRASGGYNEQFF
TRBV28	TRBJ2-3	CASSLTGTGKDTQYF
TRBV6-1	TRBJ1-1	CASSGPGTQNTEAFF
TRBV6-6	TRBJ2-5	CASSYSQPGQTQYF
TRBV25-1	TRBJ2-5	CASTPGQFQETQYF
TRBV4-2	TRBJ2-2	CASSRSIFQGGETGELFF
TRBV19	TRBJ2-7	CASGTSGRNSYEQYF